These T cell receptor beta chains were read from a single sample in a study of CXCR3-negative and CXCR3-positive naive CD8 T cells. From the 5' RACE reads, TCRdb lists one entry per CDR3 protein and no DNA. This sample's table has 100,000 to 150,000 distinct CDR3 sequences. The sample comprised naive CXCR3- CD8+ T cells from blood. The receptor source for this set is a human donor in good health. Some clones in this sample may be carry-over from other donors' samples. Each CDR3 is given with its conserved first and last residue.

V,length,J,CDR3
TRBV7-9,15,TRBJ2-3,CASNKAGPSTDTQYF
TRBV29-1,14,TRBJ2-3,CSVGEQGGADTQYF
TRBV4-1,15,TRBJ2-3,CASTWLGAGTDTQYF
TRBV4-3,15,TRBJ2-4,CASSQGTGTSGLQYF
TRBV12-3/TRBV12-4,16,TRBJ1-6,CASSLASGRLNSPLHF
TRBV2,15,TRBJ2-7,CASSETGTVTYEQYF
TRBV12-3/TRBV12-4,18,TRBJ2-6,CASRQLGLPLSGANVLTF
TRBV6-5,15,TRBJ2-1,CASKIGTGGQNEQFF
TRBV5-1,14,TRBJ2-7,CASSLAGTDYEQYF
TRBV7-9,18,TRBJ2-1,CASSLLGVAGGPASEQFF
TRBV9,14,TRBJ1-2,CASSVDDSNYGYTF
TRBV5-1,16,TRBJ2-7,CASSWRESGATYEQYF
TRBV20-1,16,TRBJ2-7,CSARTLGGDVPYEQYF
TRBV12-3/TRBV12-4,13,TRBJ2-7,CASSFARPYEQYF